This T cell receptor beta chain was captured by sequencing in a study of regulatory T cells in long-lasting Graves disease. V was cut by 7 bases and J by 5 bases, with 14 bases left in between. Germline V gives CDR1 ENHRY, CDR2 SYGVKD. CDR3 length: 13 amino acids. As to time point: newly diagnosed GD, antithyroid drugs for less than 3 months. Researchers made the TCR library from RNA that was extracted from PBMCs. Patient provenance is recorded as an endocrinology department in Xi'an, China. For TCR beta, libraries came from iRepertoire HTBI primers and Arm-PCR of CDR3 regions. Each CDR3 protein gets one entry after TCRdb re-called the multiplex PCR reads with MiXCR. The table has 200,000 to 250,000 distinct CDR3 sequences, approximately 16% seen once; the top ten hold around 21%.

The material sequenced was peripheral blood mononuclear cells (PBMCs), taken at new diagnosis, from a patient treated with antithyroid drugs. The chain couples TRBV10-3 to TRBJ2-5; a possible D gene is TRBD2 (5 bases). The origin of this receptor is a female donor with Graves disease. CDR3 residues: CAITSGIRETQYF. The CDR3 coding sequence is TGTGCCATCACCTCGGGGATACGGGAGACCCAGTACTTC.